The clone carrying this T cell receptor (beta chain) appeared a few times. TCRdb's table, derived via immunoSEQ multiplex PCR, lists solely in-frame clones and lacks some. Seen here are 140,000 or so clones, approximately 92% observed once, and the top ten hold under 4%. This specimen comes from a study of control samples from healthy donors and cancer patients. Trimming took off 3 bases at V and 8 bases at J, with 14 bases between the two ends. The CDR3 spans 15 residues. CDR1 is WNHNN and CDR2 is SYGVQD in the germline V gene (reference sequence). Sequencing was performed on blood. The rearrangement uses TRBV10-1 and TRBJ1-6; the D gene is possibly TRBD1 (5 bases). This receptor was taken from a man aged 25 to 45 in good health. Here the CDR3 DNA reads TGCGCCAGCAGTGATTCAGGGCGATTTGATTCACCCCTCCACTTT. Its protein is CASSDSGRFDSPLHF.